This T cell receptor beta chain was found in a study of blood T cell repertoires in COVID-19. At the level of the study: Sites across the United States, Italy and Spain contributed samples from acute and convalescent COVID-19.

The CDR3 loop spans 13 amino acids. Trimming took 4 bases from V and 3 from J, leaving 8 bases between them. Germline V gene sequence: CDR1 MNHEY, CDR2 SMNVEV (reference sequence). Only one count was recorded for this clone. The repertoire was sequenced with immunoSEQ multiplex PCR; TCRdb's copy has only in-frame clones and lacks some. This sample has approximately 190,000 clones, with 87% found just once. The TCR was taken from a man aged 55 to 70 with active or convalescent COVID-19. The V call is TRBV27, the J call TRBJ2-3; maybe TRBD2 (5 bases). The sequenced material came from peripheral blood. The CDR3 DNA follows: TGTGCCAGCAGTTGGAGGTTGACAGATACGCAGTATTTT. Encoded protein: CASSWRLTDTQYF.